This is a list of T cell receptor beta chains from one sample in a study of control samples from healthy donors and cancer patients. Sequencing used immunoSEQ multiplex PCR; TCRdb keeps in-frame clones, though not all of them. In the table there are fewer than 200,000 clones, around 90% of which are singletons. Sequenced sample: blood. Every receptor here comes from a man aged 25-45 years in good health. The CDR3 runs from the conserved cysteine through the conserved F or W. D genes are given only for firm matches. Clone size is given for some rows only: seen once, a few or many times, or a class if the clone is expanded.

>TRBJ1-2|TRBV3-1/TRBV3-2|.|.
TGTGCCAGCAGCCAAGATTTGGGGGTTCCCATAAAGGGCCATGGCTACACCTTC
CASSQDLGVPIKGHGYTF
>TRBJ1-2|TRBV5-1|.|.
TGCGCCAGCAGCTACTCGGGGGAGGCGGGTAATGGCTACACCTTC
CASSYSGEAGNGYTF
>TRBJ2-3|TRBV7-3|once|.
TGTGCCAGCAGCTTAGGTCTTAGCACAGATACGCAGTATTTT
CASSLGLSTDTQYF
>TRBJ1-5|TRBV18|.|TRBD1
TGTGCCAGCTCATCGGGACAGGGGATAAATCAGCCCCAGCATTTT
CASSSGQGINQPQHF
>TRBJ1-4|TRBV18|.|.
TGTGCCAGCTCACCCATGAACTCGCCGAGGGAAAAACTGTTTTTT
CASSPMNSPREKLFF
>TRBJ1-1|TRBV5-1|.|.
TGCGCCAGCAGCCTACTAACTATCTCGAAGGGCACTGAAGCTTTCTTT
CASSLLTISKGTEAFF
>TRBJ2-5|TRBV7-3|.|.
TGTGCCAGCAGCTCGGGGGGCCTCCAAGAGACCCAGTACTTC
CASSSGGLQETQYF
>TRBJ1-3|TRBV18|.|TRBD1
TGTGCCAGCTCACCACATCAGGGGGACGGAAACACCATATATTTT
CASSPHQGDGNTIYF
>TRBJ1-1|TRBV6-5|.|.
TGTGCCAGCAGTTACGCAGACAGCTTCACTGAAGCTTTCTTT
CASSYADSFTEAFF
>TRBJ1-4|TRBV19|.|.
TGTGCCAGCAGTTACAGGGTCCGAGAAAAACTGTTTTTT
CASSYRVREKLFF
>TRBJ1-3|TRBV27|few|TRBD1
TGTGCCAGTTCGCTCGGGACAGGTTTGGGAAACACCATATATTTT
CASSLGTGLGNTIYF
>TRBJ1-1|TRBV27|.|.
TGTGCCAGCAGCCGCGTAGGCATGAACACTGAAGCTTTCTTT
CASSRVGMNTEAFF
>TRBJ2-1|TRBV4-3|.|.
TGCGCCAGCAGTTGGTCATCCTACAATGAGCAGTTCTTC
CASSWSSYNEQFF
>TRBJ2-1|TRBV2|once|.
TGTGCCAGCAGATCATCTGGGCAGTTCTTC
CASRSSGQFF
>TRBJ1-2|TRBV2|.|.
TGTGCCAGCAGTGGCGGACAGAACTATGGCTACACCTTC
CASSGGQNYGYTF
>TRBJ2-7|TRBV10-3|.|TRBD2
TGTGCCATCAGTGAGAGGTGGTCTAGCGGGGGAAGAGAGCAGTACTTC
CAISERWSSGGREQYF
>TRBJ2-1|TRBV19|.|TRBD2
TGTGCCAGTAGTATTGTACTAGCGGGAGCCCCGGGGCAGTTCTTC
CASSIVLAGAPGQFF
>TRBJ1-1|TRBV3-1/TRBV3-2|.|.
TGTGCCAGCAGCCCGGACCTGAAAACTGAAGCTTTCTTT
CASSPDLKTEAFF
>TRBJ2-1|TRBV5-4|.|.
TGTGCCAGCAGCTTGGACGAGGGCCTTTCCTACAATGAGCAGTTCTTC
CASSLDEGLSYNEQFF
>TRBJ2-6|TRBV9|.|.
TGTGCCAGCAGCGTATCCATCCCTCGCGGCGACCCTTCTGGGGCCAACGTCCTGACTTTC
CASSVSIPRGDPSGANVLTF
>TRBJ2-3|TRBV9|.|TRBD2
TGTGCCAGCAGCGCGGACGAAGCGGGGGGGCGGAGGTATACGCAGTATTTT
CASSADEAGGRRYTQYF
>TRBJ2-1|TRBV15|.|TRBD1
TGTGCCACCAGCAGGTCAGGGGGATCCTCCTACAATGAGCAGTTCTTC
CATSRSGGSSYNEQFF
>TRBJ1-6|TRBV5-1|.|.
TGCGCCAGCAGCACTCGCCCAGGGATTAGCGGTTCACCCCTCCACTTT
CASSTRPGISGSPLHF
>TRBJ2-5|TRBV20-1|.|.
TGCAGTGGGGGTAATGCAGAGACCCAGTACTTC
CSGGNAETQYF
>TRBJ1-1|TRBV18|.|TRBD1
TGTGCCAGCTCACCCTCACAGGGGAGGACTGAAGCTTTCTTT
CASSPSQGRTEAFF
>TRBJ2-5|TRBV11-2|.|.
TGTGCCAGCAGCTTATCAGCAACCGAAGAGACCCAGTACTTC
CASSLSATEETQYF
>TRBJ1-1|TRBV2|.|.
TGTGCCAGCAGTGAAGAGGGGAACACTGAAGCTTTCTTT
CASSEEGNTEAFF
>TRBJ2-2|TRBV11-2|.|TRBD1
TGTGCCAGCAGCTTCCGGGACAGGGCCACCGGGGAGCTGTTTTTT
CASSFRDRATGELFF
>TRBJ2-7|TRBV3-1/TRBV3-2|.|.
TGTGCCAGCAGCCAAGGGGGCTACGAGCAGTACTTC
CASSQGGYEQYF
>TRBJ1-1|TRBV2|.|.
TGTGCCAGCATCCCAGACGGACTGAAGGCTTTCTTT
CASIPDGLKAFF
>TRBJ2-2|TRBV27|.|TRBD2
TGTGCCAGCAGTCCGTCGACTAGCGGGGGGGCCGGGGAGCTGTTTTTT
CASSPSTSGGAGELFF
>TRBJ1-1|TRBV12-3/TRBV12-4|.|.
TGTGCCAGCACCCTTAGAGCGAACACTGAAGCTTTCTTT
CASTLRANTEAFF
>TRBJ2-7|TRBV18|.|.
TGTGCCAGCTCAACCGACAGCTACGAGCAGTACTTC
CASSTDSYEQYF
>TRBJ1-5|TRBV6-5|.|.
TGTGCCAGCAGTTACTCCCGTGATCAGCCCCAGCATTTT
CASSYSRDQPQHF
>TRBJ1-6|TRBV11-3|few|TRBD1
TGTGCCAGCAGCCGGGGACAGTCTAATTCACCCCTCCACTTT
CASSRGQSNSPLHF
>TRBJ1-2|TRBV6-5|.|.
TGTGCCAGCAGTTTAAACGGGGGTGGCTACACCTTC
CASSLNGGGYTF
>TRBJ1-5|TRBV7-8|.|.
TGTGCCAGCAGCTTAGGGGATAGCAATCAGCCCCAGCATTTT
CASSLGDSNQPQHF
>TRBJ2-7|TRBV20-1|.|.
TGCAGTGCTAGTAGAGGGGGTCCCTACGAGCAGTACTTC
CSASRGGPYEQYF
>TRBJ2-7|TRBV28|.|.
TGTGCCAGCAGTTTCCGCGGTCCCTCCTACGAGCAGTACTTC
CASSFRGPSYEQYF
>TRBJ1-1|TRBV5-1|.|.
TGCGCCAGCAGCCTCCAAGATCACACTGAAGCTTTCTTT
CASSLQDHTEAFF
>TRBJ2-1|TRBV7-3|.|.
TGTGCCAGCAGCACGCGGAGCAGCTCCTACAATGAGCAGTTCTTC
CASSTRSSSYNEQFF
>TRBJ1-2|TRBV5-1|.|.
TGCGCCAGCAGCTTAAGTGAGGAGGGCTACACCTTC
CASSLSEEGYTF
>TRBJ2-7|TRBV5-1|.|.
TGCGCCAGCAGCTTGGGCACGATCCCCTTCGAGCAGTACTTC
CASSLGTIPFEQYF
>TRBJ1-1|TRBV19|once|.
TGTGCCAGTACCCTCTACAGCAACACTGAAGCTTTCTTT
CASTLYSNTEAFF
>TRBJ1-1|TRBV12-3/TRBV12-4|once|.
TGTGCCAGCAGTCCCCCTCAGGGCAAGGCTTTCTTT
CASSPPQGKAFF
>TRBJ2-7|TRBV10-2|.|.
TGCGCCAGCAGTGACCCGGGGGCCGGGGGTTTTTTCGAGCAGTACTTC
CASSDPGAGGFFEQYF
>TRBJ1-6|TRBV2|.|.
TGTGCCAGCAGTGACCGGGATCGGGGGAATTCACCCCTCCACTTT
CASSDRDRGNSPLHF
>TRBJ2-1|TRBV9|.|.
TGTGCCAGCAGCCCGCAGCTAGGGGCCTACAATGAGCAGTTCTTC
CASSPQLGAYNEQFF
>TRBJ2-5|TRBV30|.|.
TGTGCCTGGAGTAGGGGGGCGGTAGAGACCCAGTACTTC
CAWSRGAVETQYF
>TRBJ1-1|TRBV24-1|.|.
TGTGCCACCAGTGATTCGGGGGACACTGAAGCTTTCTTT
CATSDSGDTEAFF
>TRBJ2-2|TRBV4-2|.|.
TGTGCCAGCAGCCAGGAGAACTTGAACACCGGGGAGCTGTTTTTT
CASSQENLNTGELFF
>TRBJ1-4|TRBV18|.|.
TGTGCCAGCTCACCGTCGAGGAATGAAAAACTGTTTTTT
CASSPSRNEKLFF
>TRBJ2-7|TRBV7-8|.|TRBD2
TGTGCCAGCAGCCGGCGAATGGGACTAGCGGGAGATTTGCAGTACTTC
CASSRRMGLAGDLQYF
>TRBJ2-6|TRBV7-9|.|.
TGTGCCAGCAGCCTTGGGGACTTTAAGGACGACTCTGGGGCCAACGTCCTGACTTTC
CASSLGDFKDDSGANVLTF
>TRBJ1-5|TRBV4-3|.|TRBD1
TGCGCCAGCAGCCAAGATCGGGGGACAGGAAATAGTCAGCCCCAGCATTTT
CASSQDRGTGNSQPQHF
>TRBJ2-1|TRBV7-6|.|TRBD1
TGTGCCAGCAGCCAAGGACAGGTTAATGAGCAGTTCTTC
CASSQGQVNEQFF
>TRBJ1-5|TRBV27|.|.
TGTGCCAGCAGAGCCCCCACCAATCAGCCCCAGCATTTT
CASRAPTNQPQHF
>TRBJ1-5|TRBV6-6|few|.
TGTGCCAGCAGTTCGCAACAGGGAAGGTACCAGCCCCAGCATTTT
CASSSQQGRYQPQHF
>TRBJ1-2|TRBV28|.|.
TGTGCCAGCAGTTTCCAACAGCCTAACTATGGCTACACCTTC
CASSFQQPNYGYTF